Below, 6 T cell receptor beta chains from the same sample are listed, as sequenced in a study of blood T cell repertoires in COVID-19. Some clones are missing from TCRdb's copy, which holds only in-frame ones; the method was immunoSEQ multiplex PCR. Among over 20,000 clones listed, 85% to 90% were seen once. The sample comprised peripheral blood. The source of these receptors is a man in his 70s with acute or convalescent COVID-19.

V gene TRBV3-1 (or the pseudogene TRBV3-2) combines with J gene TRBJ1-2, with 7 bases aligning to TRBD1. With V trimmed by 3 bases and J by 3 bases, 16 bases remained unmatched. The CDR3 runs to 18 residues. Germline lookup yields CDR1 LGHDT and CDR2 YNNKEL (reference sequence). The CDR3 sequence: CASSHFTPGGDRDYGYTF. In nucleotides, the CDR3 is TGTGCCAGCAGCCACTTCACCCCCGGAGGGGACAGAGACTATGGCTACACCTTC.

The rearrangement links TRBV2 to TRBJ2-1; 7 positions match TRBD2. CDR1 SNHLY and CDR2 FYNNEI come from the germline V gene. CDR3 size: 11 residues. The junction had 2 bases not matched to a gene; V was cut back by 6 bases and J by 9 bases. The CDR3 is CASRLAAEQFF. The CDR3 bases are TGTGCCAGCAGGCTAGCGGCTGAGCAGTTCTTC.

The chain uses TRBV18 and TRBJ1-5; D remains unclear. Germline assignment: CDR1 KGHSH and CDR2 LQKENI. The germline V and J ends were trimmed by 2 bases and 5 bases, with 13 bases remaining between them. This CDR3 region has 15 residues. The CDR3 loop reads CASSPSTAGDQPQHF. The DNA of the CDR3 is TGTGCCAGCTCACCATCCACGGCGGGCGATCAGCCCCAGCATTTT.

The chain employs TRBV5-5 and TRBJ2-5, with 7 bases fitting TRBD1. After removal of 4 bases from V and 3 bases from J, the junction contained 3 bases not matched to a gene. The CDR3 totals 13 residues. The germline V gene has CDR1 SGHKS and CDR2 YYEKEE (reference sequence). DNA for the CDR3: TGTGCCAGCAGCATACAGGGGAAAGAGACCCAGTACTTC. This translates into CASSIQGKETQYF.

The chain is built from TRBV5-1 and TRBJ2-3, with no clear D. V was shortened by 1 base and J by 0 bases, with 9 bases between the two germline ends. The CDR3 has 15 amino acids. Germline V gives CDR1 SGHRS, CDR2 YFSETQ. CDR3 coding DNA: TGCGCCAGCAGCTTGATGGCCCATAGCACAGATACGCAGTATTTT. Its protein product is CASSLMAHSTDTQYF. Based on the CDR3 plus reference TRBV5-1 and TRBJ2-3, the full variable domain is KAGVTQTPRYLIKTRGQQVTLSCSPISGHRSVSWYQQTPGQGLQFLFEYFSETQRNKGNFPGRFSGRQFSNSRSEMNVSTLELGDSALYLCASSLMAHSTDTQYFGPGTRLTVL.

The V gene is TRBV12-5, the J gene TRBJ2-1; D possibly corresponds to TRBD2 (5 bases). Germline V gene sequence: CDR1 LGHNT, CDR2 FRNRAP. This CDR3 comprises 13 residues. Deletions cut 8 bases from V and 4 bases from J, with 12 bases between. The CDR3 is CASSRTDYNEQFF. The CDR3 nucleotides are TGTGCTAGTAGCCGGACTGATTACAATGAGCAGTTCTTC.